This TCR beta chain was sequenced in a study of cytomegalovirus exposure and HLA in healthy donors. Study-wide points: As was reported, the HLA-A and HLA-B alleles of most subjects were accurately predicted from TCR beta sequences. A later analysis found common viral pathogens apparently linked to several of the most significant clusters. Earlier findings revealed that most TCR beta V segments proved productive either about 87% or about 30% of the time.

V lost 4 bases, J lost 0 bases, and 13 bases lay in between. Looked up from germline, CDR1 is MDHEN and CDR2 is SYDVKM. The CDR3 runs 16 residues. The PCR had 60 Vbeta and 13 Jbeta primers. How the authors handled the data: Among the unique TCR beta chains that a later analysis counted, about 79 million in all, around 11 million were shared. Produced via immunoSEQ multiplex PCR; TCRdb's table is partial and in-frame only. V and J calls and clone size are copied from that table; D and trimming were computed from the DNA. The sample has some 120,000 clones; over 70% are singletons. Comments on this clone: Its target is unknown.

The sequencing sample was made of PBMCs. This TCR came from a woman in her fifties or sixties in good health and CMV-seronegative. The chain carries TRBV28 and TRBJ2-1; D is perhaps TRBD2 (5 bases). DNA for the CDR3: TGTGCCAGCAGTTCCGCCGGACTCTTCTCCTACAATGAGCAGTTCTTC. Encoded protein: CASSSAGLFSYNEQFF.